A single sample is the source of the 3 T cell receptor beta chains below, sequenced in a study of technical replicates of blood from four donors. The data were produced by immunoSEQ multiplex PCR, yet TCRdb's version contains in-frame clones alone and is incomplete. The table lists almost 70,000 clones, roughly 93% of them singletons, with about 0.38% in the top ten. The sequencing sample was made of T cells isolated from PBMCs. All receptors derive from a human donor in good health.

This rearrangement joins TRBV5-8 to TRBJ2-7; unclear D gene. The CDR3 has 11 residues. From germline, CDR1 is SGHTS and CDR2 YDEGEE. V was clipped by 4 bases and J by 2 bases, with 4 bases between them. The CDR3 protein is CASSQTYEQYF. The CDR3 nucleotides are TGTGCCAGCAGCCAAACCTACGAGCAGTACTTC.

CDR3 amino acids: CASRSPQGLVDEQFF. CDR3 bases: TGTGCCAGTAGATCCCCTCAGGGACTGGTGGATGAGCAGTTCTTC. The gene calls are TRBV19 and TRBJ2-1; maybe TRBD2 (6 bases). Germline V CDR1 and CDR2: LNHDA, SQIVND (reference sequence). The V end lost 6 bases, the J end lost 8 bases, and 20 bases lay between the germline ends. The CDR3 covers 15 residues.

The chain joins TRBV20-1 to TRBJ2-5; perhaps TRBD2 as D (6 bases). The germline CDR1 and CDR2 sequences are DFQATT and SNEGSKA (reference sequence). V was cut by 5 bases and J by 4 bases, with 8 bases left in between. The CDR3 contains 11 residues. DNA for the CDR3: TGCAGTGCTCTAGCGTCAGAGACCCAGTACTTC. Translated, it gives CSALASETQYF.